A selection of T cell receptor beta chains follows, all from one sample in a study of Tregs in tolerant kidney transplant recipients. Generated by immunoSEQ multiplex PCR, the TCRdb table keeps only in-frame clones and is missing some. The sample shows about 240,000 clones, about 80% of them seen only once. Material for sequencing was CD4+ T cells from blood. These receptors all stem from a human donor in good health. CDR3s leave out the opening cysteine and the closing phenylalanine or tryptophan.

v_gene: TRBV7-2
j_gene: TRBJ2-1
CDR3aa: ASSLAVAGGPSYNEQF

v_gene: TRBV5-8
j_gene: TRBJ2-7
CDR3aa: ASSAFGQGDYEQY

v_gene: TRBV9
j_gene: TRBJ1-4
CDR3aa: ASSAGLGLGEKLF

v_gene: TRBV5-1
j_gene: TRBJ1-3
CDR3aa: ASSLGVGSSGNTIY

v_gene: TRBV30
j_gene: TRBJ2-3
CDR3aa: AWSNMNTQY

v_gene: TRBV7-7
j_gene: TRBJ2-7
CDR3aa: ASSPLLLSYEQY

v_gene: TRBV19
j_gene: TRBJ2-3
CDR3aa: ASSPGTTTDTQY

v_gene: TRBV7-2
j_gene: TRBJ2-7
CDR3aa: ASSLAAASYEQY

v_gene: TRBV6-1
j_gene: TRBJ2-7
CDR3aa: ASSAFLGYEQY

v_gene: TRBV5-4
j_gene: TRBJ1-6
CDR3aa: ASSFLAGTPNSPLH

v_gene: TRBV30
j_gene: TRBJ1-2
CDR3aa: AWNTGHYGYT

v_gene: TRBV7-9
j_gene: TRBJ1-5
CDR3aa: ASSKEGNQPQH

v_gene: TRBV1
j_gene: TRBJ2-5
CDR3aa: TSSQDYRELQETQY

v_gene: TRBV29-1
j_gene: TRBJ2-1
CDR3aa: SVKGQGSYNEQF

v_gene: TRBV18
j_gene: TRBJ2-7
CDR3aa: ASSPQRSSYEQY

v_gene: TRBV27
j_gene: TRBJ1-1
CDR3aa: ASTPLALWGEDAEAF

v_gene: TRBV7-9
j_gene: TRBJ2-3
CDR3aa: ASSPGDLSTDTQY

v_gene: TRBV7-7
j_gene: TRBJ2-3
CDR3aa: ASSLSEGSTDTQY

v_gene: TRBV30
j_gene: TRBJ2-3
CDR3aa: AFGRTGERTDTQY

v_gene: TRBV30
j_gene: TRBJ2-1
CDR3aa: AWSTGQGALGQF

v_gene: TRBV5-4
j_gene: TRBJ2-1
CDR3aa: ASSLTSGSYNEQF

v_gene: TRBV11-1
j_gene: TRBJ2-5
CDR3aa: ASSLGMGPGTQY